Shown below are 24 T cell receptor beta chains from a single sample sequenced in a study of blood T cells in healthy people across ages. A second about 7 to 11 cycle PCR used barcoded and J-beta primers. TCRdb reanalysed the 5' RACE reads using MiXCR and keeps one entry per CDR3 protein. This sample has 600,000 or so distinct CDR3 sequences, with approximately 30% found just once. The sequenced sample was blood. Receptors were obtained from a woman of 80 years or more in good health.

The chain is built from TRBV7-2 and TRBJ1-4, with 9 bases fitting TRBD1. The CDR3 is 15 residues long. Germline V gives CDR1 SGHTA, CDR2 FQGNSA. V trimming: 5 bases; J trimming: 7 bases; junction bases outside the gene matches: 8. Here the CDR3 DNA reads TGTGCCAGCAGCGTAGGACAGGGGCGGGCTGAAAAACTGTTTTTT. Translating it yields CASSVGQGRAEKLFF. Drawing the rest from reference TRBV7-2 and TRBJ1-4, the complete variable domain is GAGVSQSPSNKVTEKGKDVELRCDPISGHTALYWYRQSLGQGLEFLIYFQGNSAPDKSGLPSDRFSAERTGGSVSTLTIQRTQQEDSAVYLCASSVGQGRAEKLFFGSGTQLSVL.

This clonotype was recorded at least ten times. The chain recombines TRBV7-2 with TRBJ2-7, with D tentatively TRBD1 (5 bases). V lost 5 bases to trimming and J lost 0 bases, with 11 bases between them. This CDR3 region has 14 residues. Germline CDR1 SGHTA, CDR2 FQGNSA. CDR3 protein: CASSVSRASYEQYF. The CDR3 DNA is TGTGCCAGCAGCGTATCCAGGGCCTCCTACGAGCAGTACTTC. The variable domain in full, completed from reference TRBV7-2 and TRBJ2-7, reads GAGVSQSPSNKVTEKGKDVELRCDPISGHTALYWYRQSLGQGLEFLIYFQGNSAPDKSGLPSDRFSAERTGGSVSTLTIQRTQQEDSAVYLCASSVSRASYEQYFGPGTRLTVT.

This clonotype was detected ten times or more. The CDR3 nucleotides read TGTGCCAGCAGCGCCAGGGTCCCCGGCTCTGGGGCCAACGTCCTGACTTTC. This translates into CASSARVPGSGANVLTF. The chain combines TRBV7-2 with TRBJ2-6, with D maybe TRBD1 (5 bases). The CDR3 sequence is 17 residues long. CDR1 is SGHTA, CDR2 FQGNSA, per germline. V was pared by 5 bases and J by 0 bases, with 14 bases between.

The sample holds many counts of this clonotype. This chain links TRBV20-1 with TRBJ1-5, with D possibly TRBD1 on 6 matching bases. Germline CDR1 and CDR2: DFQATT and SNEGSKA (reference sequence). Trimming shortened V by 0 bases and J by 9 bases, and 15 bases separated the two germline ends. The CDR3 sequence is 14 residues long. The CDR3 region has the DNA TGCAGTGCTAGAGATTGGCAGGGGAGTCTGCCCCAGCATTTT. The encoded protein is CSARDWQGSLPQHF.

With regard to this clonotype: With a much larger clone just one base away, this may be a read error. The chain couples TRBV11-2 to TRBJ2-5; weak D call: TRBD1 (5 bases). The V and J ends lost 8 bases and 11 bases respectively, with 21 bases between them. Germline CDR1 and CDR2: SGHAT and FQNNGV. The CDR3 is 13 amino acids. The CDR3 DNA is TGTGCCAGCCAAAAGGGGAACTACAATGAGCAGTACTTC. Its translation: CASQKGNYNEQYF.

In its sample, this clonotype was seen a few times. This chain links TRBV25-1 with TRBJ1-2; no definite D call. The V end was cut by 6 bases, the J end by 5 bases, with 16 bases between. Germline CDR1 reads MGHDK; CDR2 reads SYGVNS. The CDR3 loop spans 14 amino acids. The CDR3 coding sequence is TGTGCCAGCAGGGGCCCTGTGACTGGGTATGGCTACACCTTC. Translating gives CASRGPVTGYGYTF.

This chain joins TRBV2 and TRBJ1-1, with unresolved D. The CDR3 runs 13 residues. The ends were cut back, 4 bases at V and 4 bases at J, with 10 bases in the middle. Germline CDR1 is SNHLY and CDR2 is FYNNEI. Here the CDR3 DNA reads TGTGCCAGCAGTGTAATGTGGAGCACTGAAGCTTTCTTT. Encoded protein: CASSVMWSTEAFF.

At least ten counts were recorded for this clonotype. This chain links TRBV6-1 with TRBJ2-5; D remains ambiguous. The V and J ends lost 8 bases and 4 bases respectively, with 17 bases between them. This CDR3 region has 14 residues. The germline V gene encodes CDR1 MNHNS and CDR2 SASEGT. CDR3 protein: CASSTYGRLETQYF. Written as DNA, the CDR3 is TGTGCCAGCTCAACCTACGGGCGGCTAGAGACCCAGTACTTC.

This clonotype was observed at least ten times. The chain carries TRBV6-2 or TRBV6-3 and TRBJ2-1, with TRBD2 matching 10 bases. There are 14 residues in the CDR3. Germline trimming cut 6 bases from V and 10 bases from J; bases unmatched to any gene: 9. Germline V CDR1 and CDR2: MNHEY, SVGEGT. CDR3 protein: CASRGGLAGAEQFF. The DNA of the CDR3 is TGTGCCAGCAGGGGGGGCCTAGCGGGGGCCGAGCAGTTCTTC.

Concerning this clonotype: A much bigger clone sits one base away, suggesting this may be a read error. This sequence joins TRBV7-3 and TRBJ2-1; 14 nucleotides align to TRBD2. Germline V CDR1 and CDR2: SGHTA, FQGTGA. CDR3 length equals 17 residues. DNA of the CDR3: TGTGCCAACAGCCCCGCGGGACTAGCGGGGGAGGTCGATGAGCAGTTCTTC. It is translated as CANSPAGLAGEVDEQFF.

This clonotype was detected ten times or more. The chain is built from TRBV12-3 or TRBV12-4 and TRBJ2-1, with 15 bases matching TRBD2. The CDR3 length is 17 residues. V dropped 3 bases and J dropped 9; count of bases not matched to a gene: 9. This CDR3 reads CASSFYLRTSGGGEQFF. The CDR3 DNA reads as TGTGCCAGCAGTTTTTATCTGAGGACTAGCGGGGGGGGTGAGCAGTTCTTC.

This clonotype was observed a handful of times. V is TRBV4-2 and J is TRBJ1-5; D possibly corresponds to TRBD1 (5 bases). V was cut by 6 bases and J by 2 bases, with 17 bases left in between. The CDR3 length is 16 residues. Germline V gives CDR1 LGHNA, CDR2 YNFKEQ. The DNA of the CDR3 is TGTGCCAGCAGAAGGAGGGGAAGGGAGTGCAATCAGCCCCAGCATTTT. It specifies CASRRRGRECNQPQHF.

CDR3 sequence (DNA): TGTGCCAGCAGTAACCCGGGACAGGGGGGCTATGGCTACACCTTC. Amino acid sequence: CASSNPGQGGYGYTF. The genes are TRBV6-5 and TRBJ1-2, with 11 bases aligning to TRBD1. This CDR3 spans 15 amino acids. Germline-derived CDR1 and CDR2 are MNHEY and SVGAGI. Trimming at V came to 5 bases and at J to 4 bases, leaving 6 bases not matched to a gene.

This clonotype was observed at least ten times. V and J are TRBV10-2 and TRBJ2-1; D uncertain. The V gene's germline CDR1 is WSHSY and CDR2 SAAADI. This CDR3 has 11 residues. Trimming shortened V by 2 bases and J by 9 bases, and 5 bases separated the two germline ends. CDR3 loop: CASSERVEQFF. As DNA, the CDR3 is TGCGCCAGCAGTGAGAGGGTTGAGCAGTTCTTC.

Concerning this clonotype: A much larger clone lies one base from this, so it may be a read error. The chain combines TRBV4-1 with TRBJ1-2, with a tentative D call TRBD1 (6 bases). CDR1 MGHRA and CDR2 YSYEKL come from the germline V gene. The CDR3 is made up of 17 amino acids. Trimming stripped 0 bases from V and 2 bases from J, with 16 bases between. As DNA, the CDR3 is TGCGCCAGCAGCCAAGAATGGGCGACGGGACAAAACTATGGCTACACCTTC. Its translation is CASSQEWATGQNYGYTF.

CDR3 amino acids: CASSLQSSAEAFF. The CDR3 DNA follows: TGCGCCAGCAGCTTGCAAAGTTCGGCTGAAGCTTTCTTT. J is TRBJ1-1 and V is TRBV5-1; D is uncertain. Germline lookup yields CDR1 SGHRS and CDR2 YFSETQ. CDR3 size: 13 residues. Trimming stripped 1 base from V and 6 bases from J, with 10 bases between.

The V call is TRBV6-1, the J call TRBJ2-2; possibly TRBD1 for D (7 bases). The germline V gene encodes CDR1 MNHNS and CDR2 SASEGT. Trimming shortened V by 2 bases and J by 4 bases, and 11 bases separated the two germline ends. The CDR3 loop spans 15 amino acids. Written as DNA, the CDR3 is TGTGCCAGCAGTGAATCAGGGGGGCCCACCGGGGAGCTGTTTTTT. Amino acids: CASSESGGPTGELFF.

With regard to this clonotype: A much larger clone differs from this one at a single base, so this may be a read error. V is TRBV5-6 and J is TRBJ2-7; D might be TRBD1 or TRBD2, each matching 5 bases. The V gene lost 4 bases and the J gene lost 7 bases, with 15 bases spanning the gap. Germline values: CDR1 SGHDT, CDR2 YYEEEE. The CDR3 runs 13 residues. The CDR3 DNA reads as TGTGCCAGCAGCGTCGGGGCTTTTGATGAGCAGTACTTC. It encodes CASSVGAFDEQYF.

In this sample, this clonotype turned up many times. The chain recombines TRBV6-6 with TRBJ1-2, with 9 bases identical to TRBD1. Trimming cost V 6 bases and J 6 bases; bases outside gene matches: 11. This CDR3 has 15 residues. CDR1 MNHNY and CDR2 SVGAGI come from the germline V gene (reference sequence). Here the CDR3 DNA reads TGTGCCAGCAGCCGTGGGACAGGGCAAACCCATGGCTACACCTTC. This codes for CASSRGTGQTHGYTF.

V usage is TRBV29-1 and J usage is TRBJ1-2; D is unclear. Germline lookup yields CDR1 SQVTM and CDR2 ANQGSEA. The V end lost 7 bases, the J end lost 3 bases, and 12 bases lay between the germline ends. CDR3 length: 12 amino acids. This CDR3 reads CSAGCGDYGYTF. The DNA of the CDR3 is TGCAGCGCTGGGTGTGGAGACTATGGCTACACCTTC.

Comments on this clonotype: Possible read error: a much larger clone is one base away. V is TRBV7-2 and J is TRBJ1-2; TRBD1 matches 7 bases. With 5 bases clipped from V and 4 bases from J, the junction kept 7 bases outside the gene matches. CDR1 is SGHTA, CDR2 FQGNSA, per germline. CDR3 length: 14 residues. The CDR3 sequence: CASSRGQTSYGYTF. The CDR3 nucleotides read TGTGCCAGCAGCCGGGGACAGACAAGCTATGGCTACACCTTC.

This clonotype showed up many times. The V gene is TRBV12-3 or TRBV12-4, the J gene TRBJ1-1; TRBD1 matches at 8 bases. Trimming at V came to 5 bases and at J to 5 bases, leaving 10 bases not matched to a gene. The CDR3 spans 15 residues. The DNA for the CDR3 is TGTGCCAGCAGTGTCAGACAGGGGTCGCTGACTGAAGCTTTCTTT. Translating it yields CASSVRQGSLTEAFF.

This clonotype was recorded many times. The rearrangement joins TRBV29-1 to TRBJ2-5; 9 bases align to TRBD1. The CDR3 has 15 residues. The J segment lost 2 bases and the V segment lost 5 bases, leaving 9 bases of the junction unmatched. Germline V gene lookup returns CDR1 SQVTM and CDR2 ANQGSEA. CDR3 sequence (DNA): TGCAGCGTTCTCCTCGGGACAGGGAGACAAGAGACCCAGTACTTC. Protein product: CSVLLGTGRQETQYF. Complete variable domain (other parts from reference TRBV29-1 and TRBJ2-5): SAVISQKPSRDICQRGTSLTIQCQVDSQVTMMFWYRQQPGQSLTLIATANQGSEATYESGFVIDKFPISRPNLTFSTLTVSNMSPEDSSIYLCSVLLGTGRQETQYFGPGTRLLVL.

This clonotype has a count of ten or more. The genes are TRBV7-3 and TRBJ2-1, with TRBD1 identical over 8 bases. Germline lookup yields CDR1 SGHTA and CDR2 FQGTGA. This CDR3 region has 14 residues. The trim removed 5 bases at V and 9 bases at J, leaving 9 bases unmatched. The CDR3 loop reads CASSLLGQGSEQFF. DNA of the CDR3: TGTGCCAGCAGCCTCCTTGGACAGGGTAGTGAGCAGTTCTTC.